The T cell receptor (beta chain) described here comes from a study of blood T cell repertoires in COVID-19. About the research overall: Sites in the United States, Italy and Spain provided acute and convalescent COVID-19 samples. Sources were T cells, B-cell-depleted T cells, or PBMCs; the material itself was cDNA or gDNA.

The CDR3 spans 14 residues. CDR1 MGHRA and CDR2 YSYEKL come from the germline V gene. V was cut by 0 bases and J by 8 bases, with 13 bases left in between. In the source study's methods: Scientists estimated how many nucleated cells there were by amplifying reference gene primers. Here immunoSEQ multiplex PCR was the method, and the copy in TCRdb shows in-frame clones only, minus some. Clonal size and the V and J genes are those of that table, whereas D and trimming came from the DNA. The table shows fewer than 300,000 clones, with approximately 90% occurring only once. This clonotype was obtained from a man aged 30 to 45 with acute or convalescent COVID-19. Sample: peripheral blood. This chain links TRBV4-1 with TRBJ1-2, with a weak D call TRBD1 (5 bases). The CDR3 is CASSQDGDFFGYTF. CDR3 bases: TGCGCCAGCAGCCAAGACGGGGACTTTTTCGGCTACACCTTC.